The 28 T cell receptor beta chains given below trace back to one sample, sequenced in a study of shared clonotypes between healthy human individuals. Naive CD8 cells lacked CD45RO and underwent positive selection for CCR7, leaving out terminally differentiated effector memory CD45RA+ cells. The table came from immunoSEQ multiplex PCR; TCRdb's copy has only in-frame clones and leaves some out. The table includes approximately 2,000,000 clones, just under 95% detected once. What was sequenced was naive CD8+ T cells from PBMCs. The receptors stem from a man between 18 and 29 years old in good health. Some clones in this sample may be carry-over from other donors' samples.

This rearrangement joins TRBV25-1 to TRBJ2-2, with D tentatively TRBD2 (6 bases). CDR3 size: 16 residues. CDR1 and CDR2 (germline): MGHDK, SYGVNS. The V and J ends lost 3 bases and 7 bases respectively, with 18 bases between them. The CDR3 region is CASSEPRGGLGGELFF. The CDR3 DNA sequence: TGTGCCAGCAGTGAGCCTAGAGGAGGGCTGGGCGGGGAGCTGTTTTTT.

The chain employs TRBV2 and TRBJ1-4; 7 bases agree with TRBD1. Germline CDR1 reads SNHLY; CDR2 reads FYNNEI. The CDR3 covers 16 residues. V lost 6 bases and J lost 4; bases outside the gene matches: 11. In DNA, the CDR3 is TGTGCCAGCAGGGAGGGGGCAGGCCACCTTAATGAAAAACTGTTTTTT. Translated: CASREGAGHLNEKLFF.

The chain links TRBV28 to TRBJ1-2; 8 positions match TRBD1. This CDR3 is built from 13 residues. Germline lookup yields CDR1 MDHEN and CDR2 SYDVKM. The V segment lost 6 bases and the J segment 4 bases; nucleotides outside the gene matches: 4. The CDR3 spells CASRVTGGYGYTF. CDR3 in DNA: TGTGCCAGCAGAGTTACAGGGGGCTATGGCTACACCTTC.

On this clone: Other nucleotide sequences from this sample produce the same CDR3. The chain joins TRBV7-3 to TRBJ2-3; the match to TRBD2 covers 7 bases. V lost 3 bases to trimming and J lost 2 bases; unmatched junction nucleotides: 5. Germline lookup yields CDR1 SGHTA and CDR2 FQGTGA. CDR3 length: 15 residues. Written as DNA, the CDR3 is TGTGCCAGCAGCTTGGGCGGGAGTCTCACAGATACGCAGTATTTT. Its protein product is CASSLGGSLTDTQYF.

V usage is TRBV14 and J usage is TRBJ2-7, with 8 positions matching TRBD1. V shed 3 bases, J shed 1 base, and the junction held 5 bases outside the gene matches. CDR1 SGHDN and CDR2 FVKESK come from the germline V gene. This CDR3 region has 15 residues. The DNA for the CDR3 is TGTGCCAGCAGCCACTGGACAGGGAAATCCTACGAGCAGTACTTC. Its protein product is CASSHWTGKSYEQYF.

The J gene is TRBJ1-2, the V gene TRBV28, with TRBD1 matching over 8 bases. Germline assignment: CDR1 MDHEN and CDR2 SYDVKM. The ends lost 5 bases at V and 3 bases at J; junction bases unmatched: 8. The CDR3 sequence is 15 residues long. CDR3 sequence reads: CASSLPGTGDYGYTF. For the CDR3, the DNA is TGTGCCAGCAGTCTCCCTGGGACAGGCGACTATGGCTACACCTTC.

On this clone itself: Additional DNA sequences in this sample encode the identical CDR3. The gene calls are TRBV5-6 and TRBJ1-1, with TRBD1 matching over 7 bases. The CDR3 totals 12 residues. Germline CDR1 SGHDT, CDR2 YYEEEE. The V gene end was trimmed by 0 bases and the J gene end by 8 bases; junction bases not matched to a gene: 1. CDR3 nucleotides: TGTGCCAGCAGCTTGGGGACAGGAGAAGCTTTCTTT. It codes for CASSLGTGEAFF.

Of note for this clone: At the DNA level, this CDR3 is encoded by other sequences in the same sample as well. The chain links TRBV9 to TRBJ2-3, with a possible D match to TRBD1 (5 bases). The germline V and J ends were trimmed by 0 bases and 3 bases, with 11 bases remaining between them. The CDR3 has 15 amino acids. Germline-derived CDR1 and CDR2 are SGDLS and YYNGEE. Here the CDR3 DNA reads TGTGCCAGCAGCGTAGGAGGCAGGGTAACAGATACGCAGTATTTT. Translated, it gives CASSVGGRVTDTQYF. Drawing the rest from reference TRBV9 and TRBJ2-3, the complete variable domain is DSGVTQTPKHLITATGQRVTLRCSPRSGDLSVYWYQQSLDQGLQFLIQYYNGEERAKGNILERFSAQQFPDLHSELNLSSLELGDSALYFCASSVGGRVTDTQYFGPGTRLTVL.

This clone came up once. J is TRBJ2-1 and V is TRBV7-8, with D hard to call. Trimming removed 5 bases from V and 4 bases from J, with 15 bases in between. The CDR3 contains 15 residues. Germline V gene lookup returns CDR1 SGHVS and CDR2 FQNEAQ. The CDR3 DNA is TGTGCCAGCAGCCCCCGGATTGGGATTTACAATGAGCAGTTCTTC. Protein: CASSPRIGIYNEQFF.

The chain is built from TRBV9 and TRBJ1-1; the D is unclear. V lost 1 base and J lost 5, with 9 bases in between. Germline lookup yields CDR1 SGDLS and CDR2 YYNGEE. The CDR3 length is 13 residues. CDR3 residues: CASSVTYGTEAFF. Written as DNA, the CDR3 is TGTGCCAGCAGCGTAACGTACGGTACTGAAGCTTTCTTT.

J is TRBJ2-5 and V is TRBV28; 10 bases are shared with TRBD1. The DNA end is a closer match to TRBJ2-7, so the J assignment may be wrong. Germline V gene data show CDR1 as MDHEN and CDR2 as SYDVKM. The CDR3 length is 15 residues. CDR3 sequence reads: CASSFQGQGNYEQYF. CDR3 DNA sequence: TGTGCCAGCAGTTTCCAGGGACAGGGGAACTACGAGCAGTACTTC.

The gene calls are TRBV21-1 and TRBJ2-7; the table's D call, TRBD1, was not checked against the DNA. TRBV21-1 represents a pseudogene. This CDR3 has 15 amino acids. The CDR3 nucleotides read TGTGCCAGCAGCACACGGGACAGGTTCCTCTCCGAGCAGTACTTC. It yields the protein CASSTRDRFLSEQYF.

The chain couples TRBV7-9 to TRBJ2-5, with D perhaps matching TRBD2 (6 bases). Germline V lookup: CDR1 SEHNR, CDR2 FQNEAQ (reference sequence). The CDR3 loop spans 13 amino acids. Trimming cost V 5 bases and J 4 bases, with 11 bases left between them. The CDR3 nucleotides read TGTGCCAGCAGCCCCCGGGAGACAGAGACCCAGTACTTC. This translates into CASSPRETETQYF.

V gene TRBV19 combines with J gene TRBJ2-4; D might be TRBD2 (5 bases). The germline V gene has CDR1 LNHDA and CDR2 SQIVND (reference sequence). This CDR3 comprises 16 residues. V was cut by 4 bases and J by 5 bases, with 18 bases left in between. The DNA of the CDR3 is TGTGCCAGTAGTAAACCCCCGGGATCGCTTCAAAACATTCAGTACTTC. Translating gives CASSKPPGSLQNIQYF. The variable domain in full, with the rest retrieved from reference TRBV19 and TRBJ2-4, is DGGITQSPKYLFRKEGQNVTLSCEQNLNHDAMYWYRQDPGQGLRLIYYSQIVNDFQKGDIAEGYSVSREKKESFPLTVTSAQKNPTAFYLCASSKPPGSLQNIQYFGAGTRLSVL.

The chain couples TRBV19 to TRBJ1-2; D is ambiguous. Germline values: CDR1 LNHDA, CDR2 SQIVND (reference sequence). Trimming took 2 bases from V and 7 from J, leaving 11 bases between them. The CDR3 sequence is 13 residues long. The DNA of the CDR3 is TGTGCCAGTAGTATACGGTCGGGGTTTGGCTACACCTTC. Its translation: CASSIRSGFGYTF.

V is TRBV6-5 and J is TRBJ2-7; 9 nucleotides line up with TRBD1. The CDR3 spans 14 residues. Germline V gives CDR1 MNHEY, CDR2 SVGAGI. Losses at the gene ends were 6 bases for V and 6 bases for J; bases not matched to a gene: 9. The CDR3 region has the DNA TGTGCCAGCAGCCAGAACAGGGGGCATGGCGAGCAGTACTTC. Its protein product is CASSQNRGHGEQYF.

A remark on this clone: The identical CDR3 is also encoded by other nucleotide sequences in the sample. V is TRBV28 and J is TRBJ1-5; a weak D match, TRBD1 (5 bases). This CDR3 comprises 14 residues. Trimming cost V 5 bases and J 2 bases, with 10 bases left between them. Germline V gene sequence: CDR1 MDHEN, CDR2 SYDVKM. The CDR3 DNA reads TGTGCCAGCAGTCTGGGGGTTGGCAATCAGCCCCAGCATTTT. Its protein product is CASSLGVGNQPQHF.

About this clone itself: Other DNA sequences in this specimen translate into the identical CDR3. The V and J genes are TRBV11-2 and TRBJ2-7; 7 bases map to TRBD2. Trimming took 1 base from V and 3 from J; bases not matched to a gene: 6. CDR1 is SGHAT and CDR2 is FQNNGV in the germline V gene. The length of the CDR3 is 15 residues. As DNA, the CDR3 is TGTGCCAGCAGCTTAGGTGCTAGCGGACACTACGAGCAGTACTTC. Protein sequence: CASSLGASGHYEQYF.

CDR3: CASNVGQGAQETQYF. CDR3 coding DNA: TGTGCCAGCAACGTGGGACAGGGGGCTCAAGAGACCCAGTACTTC. The gene calls are TRBV28 and TRBJ2-5; TRBD1 agrees at 12 bases. Trimming at V came to 7 bases and at J to 2 bases, leaving 5 bases not matched to a gene. Looked up from germline, CDR1 is MDHEN and CDR2 is SYDVKM. CDR3 size: 15 residues.

This chain connects TRBV29-1 to TRBJ2-1; 15 bases are a match to TRBD2. The germline gives CDR1 SQVTM, CDR2 ANQGSEA. The CDR3 extends over 14 amino acids. Trimming cost V 6 bases and J 12 bases; bases outside gene matches: 9. The CDR3: CSVFGTSGRRGQFF. The CDR3 DNA is TGCAGCGTGTTCGGGACTAGCGGGAGGCGGGGGCAGTTCTTC.

The chain uses TRBV6-5 and TRBJ2-2; unclear D gene. The V gene lost 8 bases and the J gene lost 6 bases, with 13 bases spanning the gap. The CDR3 covers 13 residues. CDR1 MNHEY and CDR2 SVGAGI come from the germline V gene. The CDR3 DNA reads TGTGCCAGCGCAATAGGACGGCCCGGGGAGCTGTTTTTT. It specifies CASAIGRPGELFF.

The J gene is TRBJ2-7, the V gene TRBV7-2, with D maybe TRBD1 (6 bases). The V gene lost 8 bases and the J gene lost 5 bases, with 19 bases spanning the gap. The CDR3 consists of 14 residues. CDR1 and CDR2 from the germline V gene are SGHTA and FQGNSA. Here the CDR3 reads CASSALYRVDEQYF. CDR3 DNA: TGTGCCAGCTCCGCTTTATACAGGGTCGACGAGCAGTACTTC.

This chain links TRBV7-2 with TRBJ1-2; the match to TRBD1 covers 9 bases. Germline V lookup: CDR1 SGHTA, CDR2 FQGNSA. The CDR3 is 13 amino acids. Losses at the gene ends were 4 bases for V and 4 bases for J; bases not matched to a gene: 1. CDR3 region: CASSSGQGYGYTF. DNA for the CDR3: TGTGCCAGCAGCTCGGGACAGGGCTATGGCTACACCTTC. Complete variable domain (other parts from reference TRBV7-2 and TRBJ1-2): GAGVSQSPSNKVTEKGKDVELRCDPISGHTALYWYRQSLGQGLEFLIYFQGNSAPDKSGLPSDRFSAERTGGSVSTLTIQRTQQEDSAVYLCASSSGQGYGYTFGSGTRLTVV.

V usage is TRBV27 and J usage is TRBJ2-3; D is possibly TRBD1 or TRBD2 (5 bases each). The CDR3 is 16 residues long. Trimming took off 3 bases at V and 0 bases at J, with 13 bases between the two ends. Looked up from germline, CDR1 is MNHEY and CDR2 is SMNVEV (reference sequence). In DNA, the CDR3 is TGTGCCAGCAGTTTGATTCCCGGGACGAGCACAGATACGCAGTATTTT. This codes for CASSLIPGTSTDTQYF.

Of note for this clone: The identical CDR3 is also encoded by other nucleotide sequences in the sample. V gene TRBV5-1 combines with J gene TRBJ2-7; perhaps TRBD2 as D (5 bases). CDR3 size: 14 residues. From germline, CDR1 is SGHRS and CDR2 YFSETQ. Trimming removed 0 bases at V and 2 bases at J, with 9 bases between. CDR3 DNA: TGCGCCAGCAGCTTGGTTTCGGGGACCTACGAGCAGTACTTC. Translation: CASSLVSGTYEQYF.

This clone was recorded a few times. V gene TRBV19 combines with J gene TRBJ1-1, with D tentatively TRBD1 (6 bases). CDR1 and CDR2 (germline): LNHDA, SQIVND (reference sequence). The CDR3 is 13 amino acids. The germline V and J ends were trimmed by 6 bases and 1 base, with 9 bases remaining between them. DNA of the CDR3: TGTGCCAGTAGGCCGGGACAGAACACTGAAGCTTTCTTT. Protein product: CASRPGQNTEAFF.

The rearrangement links TRBV7-6 to TRBJ1-1; D not certain. The length of the CDR3 is 14 residues. The V end lost 5 bases, the J end lost 0 bases, and 10 bases lay between the germline ends. Germline V gives CDR1 SGHVS, CDR2 FNYEAQ. Here the CDR3 reads CASSDPSMNTEAFF. CDR3 nucleotides: TGTGCCAGCAGCGACCCTTCCATGAACACTGAAGCTTTCTTT.

The chain uses TRBV29-1 and TRBJ2-1; D is possibly TRBD1 (6 bases). This CDR3 comprises 13 residues. Trimming pared 5 bases from V and 9 bases from J, leaving 17 bases between. The germline V gene has CDR1 SQVTM and CDR2 ANQGSEA. The DNA of the CDR3 is TGCAGCGTTTGTGAACAGGGTTCTACTGAGCAGTTCTTC. This encodes CSVCEQGSTEQFF.